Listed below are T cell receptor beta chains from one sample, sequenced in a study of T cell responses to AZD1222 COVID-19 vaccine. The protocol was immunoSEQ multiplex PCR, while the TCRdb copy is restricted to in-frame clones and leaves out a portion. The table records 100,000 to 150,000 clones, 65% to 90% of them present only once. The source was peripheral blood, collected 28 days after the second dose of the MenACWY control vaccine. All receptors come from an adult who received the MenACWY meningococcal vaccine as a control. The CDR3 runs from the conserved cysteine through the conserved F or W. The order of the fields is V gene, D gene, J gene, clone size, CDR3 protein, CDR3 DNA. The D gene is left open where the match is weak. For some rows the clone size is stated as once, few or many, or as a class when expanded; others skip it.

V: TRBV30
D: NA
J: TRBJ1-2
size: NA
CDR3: CAWVQPGQTGYTF
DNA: TGTGCCTGGGTTCAGCCGGGCCAGACGGGCTACACCTTC

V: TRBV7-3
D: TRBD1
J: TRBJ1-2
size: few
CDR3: CASSLGRGNGYTF
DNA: TGTGCCAGCAGCTTAGGCAGGGGGAATGGCTACACCTTC

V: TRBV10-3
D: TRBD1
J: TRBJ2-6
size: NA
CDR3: CAISARSGTGTPGANVLTF
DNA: TGTGCCATCAGTGCAAGATCCGGGACAGGGACGCCCGGGGCCAACGTCCTGACTTTC

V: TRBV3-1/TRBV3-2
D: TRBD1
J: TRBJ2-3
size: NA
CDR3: CASSQEGGLFDTQYF
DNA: TGTGCCAGCAGCCAAGAAGGGGGCTTATTTGATACGCAGTATTTT

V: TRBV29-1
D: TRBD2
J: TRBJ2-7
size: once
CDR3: CSVKRGLNYEQYF
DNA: TGCAGCGTTAAGCGGGGTTTGAACTACGAGCAGTACTTC

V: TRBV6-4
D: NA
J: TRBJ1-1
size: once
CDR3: CASSANLNTEAFF
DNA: TGTGCCAGCAGCGCCAATTTGAACACTGAAGCTTTCTTT

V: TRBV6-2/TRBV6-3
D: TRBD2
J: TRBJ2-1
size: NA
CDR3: CASSPSRLAEYNEQFF
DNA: TGTGCCAGCAGCCCATCGAGGCTAGCGGAGTACAATGAGCAGTTCTTC

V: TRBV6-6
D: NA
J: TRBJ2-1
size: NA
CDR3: CASSYPRDRERQFF
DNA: TGTGCCAGCAGTTACCCCCGGGACCGCGAGCGGCAGTTCTTC

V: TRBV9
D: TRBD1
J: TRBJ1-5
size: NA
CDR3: CASSVGDRNQPQHF
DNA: TGTGCCAGCAGCGTAGGGGACAGAAATCAGCCCCAGCATTTT

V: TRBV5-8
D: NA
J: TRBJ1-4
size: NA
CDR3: CASSLLGANEKLFF
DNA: TGTGCCAGCAGCTTGTTGGGGGCTAATGAAAAACTGTTTTTT

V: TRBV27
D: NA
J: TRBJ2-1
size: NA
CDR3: CASSLRRNGEQFF
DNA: TGTGCCAGCAGTTTGAGAAGGAATGGTGAGCAGTTCTTC

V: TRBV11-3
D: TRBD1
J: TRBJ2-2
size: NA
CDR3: CASSLGQGTGELFF
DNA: TGTGCCAGCAGCCTAGGACAGGGGACCGGGGAGCTGTTTTTT

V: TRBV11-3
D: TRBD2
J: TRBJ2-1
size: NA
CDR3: CASSPLGREYNEQFF
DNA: TGTGCCAGCAGTCCCCTCGGGCGGGAGTACAATGAGCAGTTCTTC

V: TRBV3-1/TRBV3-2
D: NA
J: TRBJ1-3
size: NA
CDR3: CASSPTKSGNTIYF
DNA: TGTGCCAGCAGCCCCACGAAATCTGGAAACACCATATATTTT

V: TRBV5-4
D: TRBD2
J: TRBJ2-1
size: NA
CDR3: CASSSPGLAGGLSSYNEQFF
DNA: TGTGCCAGCAGCTCGCCGGGACTAGCGGGGGGGCTCAGCTCCTACAATGAGCAGTTCTTC

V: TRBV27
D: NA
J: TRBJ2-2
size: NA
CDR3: CASSLLSVAGELFF
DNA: TGTGCCAGCAGTTTACTATCTGTCGCCGGGGAGCTGTTTTTT

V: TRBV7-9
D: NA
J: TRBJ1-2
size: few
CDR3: CASSPRDLNYGYTF
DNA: TGTGCCAGCAGTCCGAGGGATTTAAACTATGGCTACACCTTC

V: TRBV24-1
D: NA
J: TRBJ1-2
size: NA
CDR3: CATSDFGQLSGYTF
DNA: TGTGCCACCAGTGATTTCGGCCAGCTGTCGGGCTACACCTTC

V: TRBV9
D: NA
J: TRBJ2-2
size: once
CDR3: CASSAGTTSGELFF
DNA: TGTGCCAGCAGCGCCGGGACGACGTCCGGGGAGCTGTTTTTT

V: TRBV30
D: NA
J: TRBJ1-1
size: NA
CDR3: CAWSVPRTTMNTEAFF
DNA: TGTGCCTGGAGTGTACCAAGGACAACAATGAACACTGAAGCTTTCTTT

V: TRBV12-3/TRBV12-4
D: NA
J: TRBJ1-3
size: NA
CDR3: CASSQNTGNTIYF
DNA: TGTGCCAGCAGCCAAAATACTGGAAACACCATATATTTT

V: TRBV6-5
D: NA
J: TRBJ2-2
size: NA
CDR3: CASSLQGGETGELFF
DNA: TGTGCCAGCAGTCTCCAGGGAGGAGAAACCGGGGAGCTGTTTTTT

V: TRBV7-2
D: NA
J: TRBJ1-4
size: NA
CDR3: CASSSGPGDEKLFF
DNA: TGTGCCAGCAGCTCCGGGCCCGGGGACGAAAAACTGTTTTTT

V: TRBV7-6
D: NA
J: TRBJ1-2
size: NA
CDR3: CASSLATGSNYGYTF
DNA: TGTGCCAGCAGCTTAGCGACGGGATCTAACTATGGCTACACCTTC

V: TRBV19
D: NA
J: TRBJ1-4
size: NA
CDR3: CASSTTGMRSNEKLFF
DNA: TGTGCCAGTAGTACCACAGGGATGAGGTCTAATGAAAAACTGTTTTTT

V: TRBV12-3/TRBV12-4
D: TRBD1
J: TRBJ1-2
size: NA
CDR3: CASSLETGGGYTF
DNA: TGTGCCAGCAGTCTGGAGACAGGGGGAGGCTACACCTTC

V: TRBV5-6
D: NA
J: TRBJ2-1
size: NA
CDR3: CASSRFRRATYNEQFF
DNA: TGTGCCAGCAGCCGCTTTAGACGGGCTACCTACAATGAGCAGTTCTTC

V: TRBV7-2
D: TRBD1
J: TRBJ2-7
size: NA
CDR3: CASSTTGGASYEQYF
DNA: TGTGCCAGCAGCACAACAGGGGGCGCCTCCTACGAGCAGTACTTC

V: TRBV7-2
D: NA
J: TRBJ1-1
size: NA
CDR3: CASSPRNAEAFF
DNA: TGTGCCAGCAGCCCGAGAAACGCTGAAGCTTTCTTT

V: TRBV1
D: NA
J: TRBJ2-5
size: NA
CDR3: CTSSPQSGGKETQYF
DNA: TGCACCAGCAGCCCGCAAAGCGGGGGGAAAGAGACCCAGTACTTC

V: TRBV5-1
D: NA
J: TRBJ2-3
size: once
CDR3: CASSLALRPHRPDTQYF
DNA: TGCGCCAGCAGCTTGGCTCTCAGGCCCCATAGGCCAGATACGCAGTATTTT

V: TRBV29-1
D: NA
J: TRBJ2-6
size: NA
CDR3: CSVGIGEIWGANVLTF
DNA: TGCAGCGTTGGCATCGGTGAGATCTGGGGGGCCAACGTCCTGACTTTC

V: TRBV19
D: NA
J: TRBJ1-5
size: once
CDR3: CASSISAGASNQPQHF
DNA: TGTGCCAGTAGTATATCAGCCGGGGCTAGCAATCAGCCCCAGCATTTT

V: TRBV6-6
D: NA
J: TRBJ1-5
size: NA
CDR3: CASSHLTASNQPQHF
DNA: TGTGCCAGCAGCCACTTGACAGCTAGCAATCAGCCCCAGCATTTT

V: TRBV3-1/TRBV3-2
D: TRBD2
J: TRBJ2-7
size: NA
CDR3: CASSLAGASYEQYF
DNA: TGTGCCAGCAGCCTAGCGGGCGCCTCCTACGAGCAGTACTTC

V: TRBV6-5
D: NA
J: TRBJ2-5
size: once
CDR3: CASSSPGGETQYF
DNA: TGTGCCAGCAGTTCCCCGGGCGGGGAGACCCAGTACTTC

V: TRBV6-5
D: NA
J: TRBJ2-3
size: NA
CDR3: CASSTSRSTDTQYF
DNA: TGTGCCAGCAGTACATCTAGGAGCACAGATACGCAGTATTTT

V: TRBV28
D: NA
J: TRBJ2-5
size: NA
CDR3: CASSWGGLLVTQYF
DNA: TGTGCCAGCAGTTGGGGCGGTCTTTTGGTAACCCAGTACTTC

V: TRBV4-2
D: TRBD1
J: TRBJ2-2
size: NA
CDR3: CASSQAYRGQTGELFF
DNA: TGTGCCAGCAGCCAGGCTTACAGGGGGCAGACCGGGGAGCTGTTTTTT

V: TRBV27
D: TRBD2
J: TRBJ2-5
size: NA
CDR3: CASSYLAGWETQYF
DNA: TGTGCCAGCAGCTATCTAGCGGGGTGGGAGACCCAGTACTTC

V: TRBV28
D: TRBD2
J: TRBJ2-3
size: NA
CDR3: CASSSPVAGGNSQYF
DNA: TGTGCCAGCAGTTCTCCCGTTGCGGGGGGCAATTCGCAGTATTTT

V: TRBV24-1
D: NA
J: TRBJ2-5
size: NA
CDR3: CATSGKLTPWGETQYF
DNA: TGTGCCACCAGTGGTAAACTGACTCCCTGGGGGGAGACCCAGTACTTC

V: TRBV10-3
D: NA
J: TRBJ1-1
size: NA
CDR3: CAISETMNTEAFF
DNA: TGTGCCATCAGTGAGACCATGAACACTGAAGCTTTCTTT

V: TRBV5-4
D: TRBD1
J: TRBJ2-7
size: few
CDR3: CASSPMDREYEQYF
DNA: TGTGCCAGCAGCCCCATGGACAGGGAGTACGAGCAGTACTTC

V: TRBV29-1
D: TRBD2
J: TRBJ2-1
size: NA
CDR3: CSVDPYNVAGGRYNEQFF
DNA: TGCAGCGTTGATCCCTATAATGTGGCGGGAGGTCGATACAATGAGCAGTTCTTC

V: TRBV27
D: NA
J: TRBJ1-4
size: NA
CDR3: CASSSAGVRGNEKLFF
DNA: TGTGCCAGCAGTTCGGCAGGGGTTCGCGGTAATGAAAAACTGTTTTTT

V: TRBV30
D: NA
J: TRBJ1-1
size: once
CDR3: CASRGTSNTEAFF
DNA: TGTGCCTCACGGGGGACTTCGAACACTGAAGCTTTCTTT

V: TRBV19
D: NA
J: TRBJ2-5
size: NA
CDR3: CASSIAGQETQYF
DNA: TGTGCCAGTAGTATCGCGGGGCAAGAGACCCAGTACTTC

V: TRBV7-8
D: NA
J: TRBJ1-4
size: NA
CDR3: CASGTGSNEKLFF
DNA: TGTGCCAGTGGAACAGGTTCTAATGAAAAACTGTTTTTT

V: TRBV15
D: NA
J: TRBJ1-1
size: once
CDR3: CATSRGRADTEAFF
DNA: TGTGCCACCAGCAGAGGCAGGGCGGACACTGAAGCTTTCTTT

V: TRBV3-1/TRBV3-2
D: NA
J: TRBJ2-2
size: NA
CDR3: CASSQDGRGAGELFF
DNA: TGTGCCAGCAGCCAAGATGGCAGGGGCGCCGGGGAGCTGTTTTTT

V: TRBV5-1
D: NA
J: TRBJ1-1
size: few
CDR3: CASSLVGARMNTEAFF
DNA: TGCGCCAGCAGCCTCGTGGGGGCTAGGATGAACACTGAAGCTTTCTTT